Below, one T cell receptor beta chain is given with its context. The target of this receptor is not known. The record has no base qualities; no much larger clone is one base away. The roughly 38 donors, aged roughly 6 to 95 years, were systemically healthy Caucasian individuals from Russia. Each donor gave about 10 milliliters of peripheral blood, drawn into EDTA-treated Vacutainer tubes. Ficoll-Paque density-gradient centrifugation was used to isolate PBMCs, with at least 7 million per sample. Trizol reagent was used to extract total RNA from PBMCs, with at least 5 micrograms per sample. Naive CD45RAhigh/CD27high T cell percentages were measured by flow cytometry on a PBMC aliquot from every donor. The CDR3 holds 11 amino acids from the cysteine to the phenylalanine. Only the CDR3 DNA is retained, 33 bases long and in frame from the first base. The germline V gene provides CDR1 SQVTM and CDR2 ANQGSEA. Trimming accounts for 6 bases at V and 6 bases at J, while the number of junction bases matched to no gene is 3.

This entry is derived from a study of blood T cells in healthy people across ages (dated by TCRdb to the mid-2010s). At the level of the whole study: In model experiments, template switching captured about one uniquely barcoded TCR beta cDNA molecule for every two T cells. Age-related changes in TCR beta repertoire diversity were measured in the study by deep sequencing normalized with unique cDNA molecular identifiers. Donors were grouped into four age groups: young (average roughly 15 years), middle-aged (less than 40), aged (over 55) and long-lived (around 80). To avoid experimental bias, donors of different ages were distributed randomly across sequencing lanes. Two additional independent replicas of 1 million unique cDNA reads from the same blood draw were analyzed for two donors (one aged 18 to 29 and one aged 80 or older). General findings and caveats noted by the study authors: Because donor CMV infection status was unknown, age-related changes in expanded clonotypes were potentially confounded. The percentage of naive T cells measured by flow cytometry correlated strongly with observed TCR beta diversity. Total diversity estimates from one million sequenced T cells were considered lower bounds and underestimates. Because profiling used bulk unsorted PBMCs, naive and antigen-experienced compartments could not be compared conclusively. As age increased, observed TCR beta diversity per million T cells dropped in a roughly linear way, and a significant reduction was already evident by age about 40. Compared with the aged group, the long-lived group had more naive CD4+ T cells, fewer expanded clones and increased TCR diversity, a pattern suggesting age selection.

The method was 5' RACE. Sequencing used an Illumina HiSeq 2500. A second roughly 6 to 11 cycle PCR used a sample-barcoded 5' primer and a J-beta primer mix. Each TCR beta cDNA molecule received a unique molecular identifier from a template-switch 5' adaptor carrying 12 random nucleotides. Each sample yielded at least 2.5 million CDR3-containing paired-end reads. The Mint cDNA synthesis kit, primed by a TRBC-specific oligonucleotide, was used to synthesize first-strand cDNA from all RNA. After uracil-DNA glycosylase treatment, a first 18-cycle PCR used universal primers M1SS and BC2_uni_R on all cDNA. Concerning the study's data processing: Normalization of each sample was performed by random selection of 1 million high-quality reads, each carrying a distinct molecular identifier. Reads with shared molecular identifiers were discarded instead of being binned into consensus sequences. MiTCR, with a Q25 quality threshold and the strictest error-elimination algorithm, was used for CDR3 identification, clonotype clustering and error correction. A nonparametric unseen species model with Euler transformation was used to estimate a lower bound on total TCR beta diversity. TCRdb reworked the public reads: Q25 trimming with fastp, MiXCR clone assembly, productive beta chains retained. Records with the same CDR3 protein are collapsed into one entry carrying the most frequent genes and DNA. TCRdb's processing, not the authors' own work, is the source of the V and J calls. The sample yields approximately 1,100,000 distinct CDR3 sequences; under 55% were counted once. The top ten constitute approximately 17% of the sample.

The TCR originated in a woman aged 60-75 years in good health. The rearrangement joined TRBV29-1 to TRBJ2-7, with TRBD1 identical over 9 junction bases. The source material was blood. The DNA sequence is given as TGCAGCGTGGGGACAGGGTTCGAGCAGTACTTC. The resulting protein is CSVGTGFEQYF.